This T cell receptor (beta chain) appears in the sequencing data of a study of naive and memory T cell subsets. Four PCR rounds used nested alpha and beta constant region primers plus the SP2 primer. TCRdb used MiXCR to reprocess the 5' RACE reads, holding one entry per CDR3 protein. Of tens of thousands of distinct CDR3 sequences in the sample, 7.2% were seen once. The J segment lost 6 bases and the V segment lost 0 bases, leaving 13 bases of the junction unmatched. The germline V gene has CDR1 SGHNT and CDR2 YYREEE (reference sequence). The CDR3 runs to 18 residues. A UMI-containing oligonucleotide was joined by 3' ligation to the TCR cDNA template. Whole-blood samples were over 2 ml of peripheral blood from healthy adult volunteers. Cells were not sorted; total RNA input targeted roughly 1 to 1000 ng.

The receptor was isolated from a male donor in good health. The chain combines TRBV5-4 with TRBJ2-2, with 8 bases fitting TRBD2. Here the CDR3 DNA reads TGTGCCAGCAGCTTGGCCCCGGGGGGGCTTCTGGGCTCCGGGGAGCTGTTTTTT. Translating it yields CASSLAPGGLLGSGELFF.